The present TCR beta chain was sequenced within a study of CD8 T cell repertoires and HIV-1 epitope variants. Libraries were prepared by immunoSEQ multiplex PCR; TCRdb keeps only in-frame clonotypes and omits some of them. This sample has 4,500 to 5,500 clones, with around two thirds found just once. About this clone: Its specificity is unknown.

Looked up from germline, CDR1 is LGHNA and CDR2 is YNFKEQ. V lost 1 base and J lost 2, with 12 bases in between. This CDR3 is 15 amino acids long. The clonotype originates from a male donor with HIV. The rearrangement uses TRBV4-2 and TRBJ2-7; D is possibly TRBD2 (7 bases). Source material: cultured CD8+ T cells derived from PBMCs. The CDR3 loop reads CASSQAGGEAYEQYF. The CDR3 nucleotides read TGTGCCAGCAGCCAAGCGGGGGGCGAGGCCTACGAGCAGTACTTC.